Shown below are 29 T cell receptor beta chains from a single sample sequenced in a study of CXCR3-negative and CXCR3-positive naive CD8 T cells. Points from the study as a whole: More hydrophobic TRB CDR3s were found in CXCR3-positive naive cells than in CXCR3-negative naive cells.

With UMI labels, 5' RACE was used to prepare the TRB cDNA libraries. After re-calling the 5' RACE reads, TCRdb lists one entry per CDR3 protein, DNA absent. Its listing shows about 150,000 distinct CDR3 sequences. Their antigens are not known. Sequenced input: naive CXCR3+ CD8+ T cells from blood. Subset given: CD45RO-CCR7+CD27+CD95- naive CD8+ T cells expressing CXCR3 (TNR3+). The receptors here all came from a human donor in good health. Some clones in this sample may be carry-over from other donors' samples.

The chain couples TRBV27 to TRBJ1-1. This CDR3 contains 15 residues. Germline assignment: CDR1 MNHEY and CDR2 SMNVEV (reference sequence). The CDR3 region is CASRNNREGKTEAFF.

The chain uses TRBV20-1 and TRBJ1-5; the D call from TCRdb, TRBD1, cannot be confirmed without DNA. CDR1 DFQATT and CDR2 SNEGSKA come from the germline V gene (reference sequence). This CDR3 spans 18 amino acids. This chain's CDR3 is CSARNSRDRGYYNQPQHF.

J is TRBJ1-1 and V is TRBV5-5; TCRdb designates TRBD1, a call that cannot be tested without DNA. The CDR3 is made up of 15 amino acids. Per the germline V gene, CDR1 is SGHKS and CDR2 is YYEKEE (reference sequence). The CDR3 here is CASSLEPGGRTEAFF.

The genes are TRBV9 and TRBJ2-7; TCRdb selects TRBD1, and the lack of DNA leaves this call unchecked. The CDR3 covers 14 residues. Germline V CDR1 and CDR2: SGDLS, YYNGEE. CDR3 region: CASSVAGASYEQYF.

The chain joins TRBV12-3 or TRBV12-4 to TRBJ2-5; TCRdb's assignment of TRBD2 cannot be checked, as there is no DNA. This CDR3 is built from 21 residues. CDR3 region: CASSSLLGLAGVASFQETQYF.

The chain carries TRBV28 and TRBJ2-2. CDR1 is MDHEN and CDR2 is SYDVKM in the germline V gene. CDR3 length equals 14 residues. The CDR3 here is CASSFSVSSGELFF.

J is TRBJ1-1 and V is TRBV2. Germline CDR1 is SNHLY and CDR2 is FYNNEI. The CDR3 runs 15 residues. This chain's CDR3 is CASSEARGGLTEAFF.

The chain couples TRBV4-1 to TRBJ2-5; the TCRdb call, TRBD2, lacks DNA for checking. CDR3 length: 14 residues. From germline, CDR1 is MGHRA and CDR2 YSYEKL. Here the CDR3 reads CASSQAGLQETQYF.

The chain has TRBV7-2 and TRBJ2-1; as DNA is missing, the TRBD2 call by TCRdb cannot be tested. Germline CDR1 SGHTA, CDR2 FQGNSA. The CDR3 length is 14 residues. The CDR3: CASSLTSDYNEQFF.

This chain uses TRBV15 with TRBJ1-1; the TCRdb call, TRBD1, lacks DNA for checking. This CDR3 comprises 16 residues. CDR1 and CDR2 (germline): LNHNV, YYDKDF (reference sequence). The CDR3 sequence is CATSPGPAEMNTEAFF.

The chain uses TRBV4-1 and TRBJ1-5; TCRdb's assignment of TRBD1 cannot be checked, as there is no DNA. CDR1 is MGHRA, CDR2 YSYEKL, per germline. This CDR3 spans 14 amino acids. CDR3 in amino acids: CASSQGTGNQPQHF.

The chain has TRBV7-2 and TRBJ2-5; TCRdb's assignment of TRBD2 cannot be checked, as there is no DNA. CDR3 length equals 19 residues. The germline gives CDR1 SGHTA, CDR2 FQGNSA. The CDR3 loop is CASSPSLSLLPGGGETQYF.

The chain carries TRBV28 and TRBJ1-6; the TRBD1 assignment by TCRdb is unverifiable without DNA. Per the germline V gene, CDR1 is MDHEN and CDR2 is SYDVKM. The CDR3 sequence is 14 residues long. The CDR3 sequence is CASSPPDRGTPLHF. Full variable domain (remainder filled in from reference TRBV28 and TRBJ1-6): DVKVTQSSRYLVKRTGEKVFLECVQDMDHENMFWYRQDPGLGLRLIYFSYDVKMKEKGDIPEGYSVSREKKERFSLILESASTNQTSMYLCASSPPDRGTPLHFGNGTRLTVT.

This chain connects TRBV15 to TRBJ2-3; without DNA, the TCRdb call of TRBD2 cannot be checked. Germline values: CDR1 LNHNV, CDR2 YYDKDF (reference sequence). The CDR3 is 16 amino acids. This chain's CDR3 is CATSRGGRISTDTQYF.

This chain connects TRBV6-5 to TRBJ2-1. The germline gives CDR1 MNHEY, CDR2 SVGAGI. This CDR3 has 12 residues. Here the CDR3 reads CASSNNYNEQFF.

The chain employs TRBV4-3 and TRBJ2-7; no DNA is available, so the TRBD2 call from TCRdb remains unchecked. This CDR3 spans 18 amino acids. Germline CDR1 LGHNA, CDR2 YSLEER. CDR3 amino acids: CASSQDRLAGGLRNEQYF.

CDR3: CASSLSSRELFF. The chain combines TRBV28 with TRBJ2-2. Germline CDR1 reads MDHEN; CDR2 reads SYDVKM. The CDR3 is 12 amino acids.

The chain joins TRBV5-5 to TRBJ2-1. Germline CDR1 reads SGHKS; CDR2 reads YYEKEE (reference sequence). This CDR3 region has 14 residues. The CDR3 protein is CAGSFGGSYNEQFF.

The V gene is TRBV5-6, the J gene TRBJ2-1; TCRdb's D call of TRBD2 is untestable without DNA. CDR3 length: 16 residues. The germline CDR1 and CDR2 sequences are SGHDT and YYEEEE. The CDR3 here is CASSLGAGGFYNEQFF.

This chain uses TRBV5-1 with TRBJ2-5; TCRdb calls TRBD1, which cannot be checked without DNA. Germline-derived CDR1 and CDR2 are SGHRS and YFSETQ. This CDR3 is 14 amino acids long. CDR3 loop: CASSLWTEQETQYF.

The V gene is TRBV20-1, the J gene TRBJ2-7; the TCRdb D gene call, TRBD1, has no DNA to confirm it. Germline CDR1 is DFQATT and CDR2 is SNEGSKA (reference sequence). The CDR3 has 13 residues. The CDR3 protein is CSAVNREIYEQYF.

The chain links TRBV25-1 to TRBJ1-1. From germline, CDR1 is MGHDK and CDR2 SYGVNS. The CDR3 is made up of 11 amino acids. This chain's CDR3 is CASTVGTEAFF.

The chain employs TRBV20-1 and TRBJ2-1. The CDR3 consists of 11 residues. Germline V gene sequence: CDR1 DFQATT, CDR2 SNEGSKA (reference sequence). The CDR3 loop is CSARVANEQFF.

V gene TRBV7-9 combines with J gene TRBJ2-1. Looked up from germline, CDR1 is SEHNR and CDR2 is FQNEAQ (reference sequence). CDR3 length equals 16 residues. This CDR3 reads CASSLSTGRSYNEQFF.

CDR3 loop: CASRDRANEKLFF. The gene calls are TRBV28 and TRBJ1-4; TCRdb lists TRBD1, though no DNA is available to test this call. Germline lookup yields CDR1 MDHEN and CDR2 SYDVKM. The CDR3 contains 13 residues.

The CDR3 loop is CASSFRNEQFF. This sequence joins TRBV28 and TRBJ2-1. From germline, CDR1 is MDHEN and CDR2 SYDVKM. The CDR3 length is 11 residues.

This chain joins TRBV7-2 and TRBJ1-2; TCRdb selects TRBD1, and the lack of DNA leaves this call unchecked. Germline V CDR1 and CDR2: SGHTA, FQGNSA. This CDR3 contains 14 residues. The CDR3 protein is CASSYSGTTYGYTF.

The chain uses TRBV7-3 and TRBJ2-3; TCRdb designates TRBD1, a call that cannot be tested without DNA. This CDR3 is 19 amino acids long. Per the germline V gene, CDR1 is SGHTA and CDR2 is FQGTGA. The CDR3: CASSPKTKTRVNGTDTQYF.

The chain uses TRBV28 and TRBJ1-6; TCRdb's D call of TRBD1 is untestable without DNA. Germline CDR1 reads MDHEN; CDR2 reads SYDVKM. CDR3 length: 15 amino acids. This chain's CDR3 is CASSRTGTGNSPLHF.